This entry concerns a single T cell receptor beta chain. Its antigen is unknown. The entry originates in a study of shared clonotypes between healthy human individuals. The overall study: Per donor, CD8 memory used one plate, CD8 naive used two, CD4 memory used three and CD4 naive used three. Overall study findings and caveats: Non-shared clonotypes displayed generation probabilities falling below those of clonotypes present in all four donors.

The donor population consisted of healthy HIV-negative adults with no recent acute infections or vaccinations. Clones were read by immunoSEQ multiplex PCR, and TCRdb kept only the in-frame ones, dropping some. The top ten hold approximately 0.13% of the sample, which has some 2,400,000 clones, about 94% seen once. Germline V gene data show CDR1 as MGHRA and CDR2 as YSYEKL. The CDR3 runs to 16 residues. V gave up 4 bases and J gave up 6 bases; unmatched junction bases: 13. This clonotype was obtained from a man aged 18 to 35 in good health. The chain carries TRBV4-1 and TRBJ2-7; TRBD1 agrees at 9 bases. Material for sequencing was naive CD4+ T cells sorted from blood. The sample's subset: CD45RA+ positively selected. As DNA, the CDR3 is TGCGCCAGCAGCCGGGTGGGGACAGGGTGGGATTCCGAGCAGTACTTC. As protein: CASSRVGTGWDSEQYF.